This T cell receptor beta chain is drawn from a study of OX40 agonist ivuxolimab in advanced cancers. Findings and caveats of the study: At 0.1 to 3.0 mg/kg, CD4+ and CD8+ blood T cells expanded clonally by week 6.

With respect to this clone: The antigen is undetermined.

The J segment lost 3 bases and the V segment lost 6 bases, leaving 4 bases of the junction unmatched. This CDR3 comprises 14 residues. CDR1 is ENHRY and CDR2 is SYGVKD in the germline V gene. Repertoires were generated with immunoSEQ multiplex PCR, while TCRdb's copy carries only in-frame clones and drops some. The data contain 50,000 to 60,000 clones, roughly 89% of them singletons. The chain couples TRBV10-3 to TRBJ1-1; 10 bases align to TRBD1. Sequenced material: CD4+ or CD8+ T cells sorted from blood, taken in a trial of the OX40 agonist ivuxolimab. The receptor was derived from an adult with an advanced solid tumor such as melanoma, head and neck, liver or kidney cancer. CDR3 in DNA: TGTGCCATCAGGGGGACAGGGGCGGACACTGAAGCTTTCTTT. Amino acid sequence: CAIRGTGADTEAFF.